This record looks at one T cell receptor beta chain sequence and its context. The antigen is not known. The data were obtained in a study of CD8+ T cells in alopecia areata. For the study at large: The drug, oral tofacitinib, was given to treated patients at 5 to 10 mg twice daily. General study results and limits: Researchers report lesional scalp, most notably alopecia totalis/universalis, outstripped normal scalp in clonality. One nonresponder leaves baseline CD8+ expansion's link to response uncertain.

Treatment meaning: oral pan-JAK inhibitor, 5-10 mg twice daily. Lesional scalp tissue (obtained by punch biopsy) and peripheral blood were collected from alopecia areata patients. RNA extraction was followed by reverse transcription into cDNA, which acted as the sequencing template. The assay was immunoSEQ multiplex PCR, and TCRdb's table has in-frame clones only and misses some. This sample has about 200,000 clones, with around 56% found just once. Germline CDR1 is SGHDN and CDR2 is FVKESK. V lost 0 bases to trimming and J lost 4 bases, with 9 bases between them. The length of the CDR3 is 14 residues.

This chain uses TRBV14 with TRBJ1-2; unclear D gene. This receptor was taken from a human donor with alopecia areata. Sequences were derived from CD4+ T cells sorted from blood, sampled at week 4, from a patient treated with tofacitinib. The DNA for the CDR3 is TGTGCCAGCAGCCAAGACTCGGAAGTCTATGGCTACACCTTC. It specifies CASSQDSEVYGYTF.